This TCR beta chain comes out of a study of human T cells and chemical hapten exposure. This clonotype appeared a few times. Its specificity is unknown. Noted time point: patch test 3, about 24 weeks after DPC sensitization. The treatment is: therapeutic diphenylcyclopropenone sensitization with weekly scalp DPC. Trimming cost V 5 bases and J 5 bases, with 10 bases left between them. The germline V gene has CDR1 SEHNR and CDR2 FQNEAQ (reference sequence). The CDR3 consists of 13 residues. Findings of the study overall: Those TCRs sitting above 1 in 1000 frequency stayed the same with DPC sensitization.

The library put unique molecular identifiers onto individual cDNA molecules. TCRdb used MiXCR to reprocess the RACE reads, holding one entry per CDR3 protein. The sample has approximately 97,000 distinct CDR3 sequences; less than 35% are singletons. The chain is built from TRBV7-9 and TRBJ1-5; no definite D call. The origin of this receptor is a man between 40 and 49 years old with alopecia areata. Some clones in this sample may be carry-over from other donors' samples. Sequences were derived from whole blood, sampled in connection with sensitization to the hapten diphenylcyclopropenone (DPC). The CDR3 reads CASSTVRDQPQHF. In nucleotides, the CDR3 is TGTGCCAGCAGCACCGTTAGGGATCAGCCCCAGCATTTT.